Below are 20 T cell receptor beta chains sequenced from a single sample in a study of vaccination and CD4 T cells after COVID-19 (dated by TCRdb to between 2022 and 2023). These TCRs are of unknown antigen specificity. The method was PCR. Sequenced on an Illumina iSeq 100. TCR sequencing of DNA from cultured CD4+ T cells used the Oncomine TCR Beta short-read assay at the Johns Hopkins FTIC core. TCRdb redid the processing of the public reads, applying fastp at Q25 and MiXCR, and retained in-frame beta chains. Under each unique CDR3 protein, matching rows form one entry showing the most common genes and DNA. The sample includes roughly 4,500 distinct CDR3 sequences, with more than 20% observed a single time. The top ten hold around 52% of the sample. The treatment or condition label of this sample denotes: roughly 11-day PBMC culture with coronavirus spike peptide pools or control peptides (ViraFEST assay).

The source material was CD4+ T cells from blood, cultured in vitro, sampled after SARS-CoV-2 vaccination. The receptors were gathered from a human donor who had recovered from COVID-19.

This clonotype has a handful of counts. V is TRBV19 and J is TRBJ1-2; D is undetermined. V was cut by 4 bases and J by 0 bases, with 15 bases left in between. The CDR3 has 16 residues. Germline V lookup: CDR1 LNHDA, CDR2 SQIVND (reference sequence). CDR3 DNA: TGTGCCAGTAGTACTCCTTACGGTCCAGCTAACTATGGCTACACCTTC. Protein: CASSTPYGPANYGYTF. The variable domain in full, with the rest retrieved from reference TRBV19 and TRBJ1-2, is DGGITQSPKYLFRKEGQNVTLSCEQNLNHDAMYWYRQDPGQGLRLIYYSQIVNDFQKGDIAEGYSVSREKKESFPLTVTSAQKNPTAFYLCASSTPYGPANYGYTFGSGTRLTVV.

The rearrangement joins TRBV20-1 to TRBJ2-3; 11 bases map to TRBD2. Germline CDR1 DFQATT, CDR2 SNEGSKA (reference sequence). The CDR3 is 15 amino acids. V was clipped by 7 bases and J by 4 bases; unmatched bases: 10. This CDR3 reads CSGLITSGGPDTQYF. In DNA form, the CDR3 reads TGCAGTGGGCTGATAACTAGCGGGGGTCCAGATACGCAGTATTTT.

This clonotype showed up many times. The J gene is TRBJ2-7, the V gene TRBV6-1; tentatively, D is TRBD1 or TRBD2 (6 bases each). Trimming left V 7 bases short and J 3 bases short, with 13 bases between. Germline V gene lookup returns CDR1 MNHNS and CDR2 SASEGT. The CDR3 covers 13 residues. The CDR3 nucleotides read TGTGCCAGCACGACCGGGGGCCGCTACGAGCAGTACTTC. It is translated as CASTTGGRYEQYF.

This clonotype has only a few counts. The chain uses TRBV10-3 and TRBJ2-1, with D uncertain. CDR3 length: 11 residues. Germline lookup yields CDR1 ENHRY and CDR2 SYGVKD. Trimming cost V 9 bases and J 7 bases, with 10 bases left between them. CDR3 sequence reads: CAIRNVNEQFF. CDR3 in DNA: TGTGCCATTAGGAACGTAAATGAGCAGTTCTTC.

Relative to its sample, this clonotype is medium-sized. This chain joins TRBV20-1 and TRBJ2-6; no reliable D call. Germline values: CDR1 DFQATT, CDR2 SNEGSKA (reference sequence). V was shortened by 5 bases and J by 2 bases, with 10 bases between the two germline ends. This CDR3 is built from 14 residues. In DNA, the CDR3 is TGCAGTGCTGAGGTCGAAACTGGGGCCAACGTCCTGACTTTC. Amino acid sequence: CSAEVETGANVLTF.

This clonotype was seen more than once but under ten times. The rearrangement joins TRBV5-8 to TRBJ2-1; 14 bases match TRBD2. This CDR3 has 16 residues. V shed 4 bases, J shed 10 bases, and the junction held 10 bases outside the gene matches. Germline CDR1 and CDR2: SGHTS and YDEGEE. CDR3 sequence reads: CASSQLTSGGAREQFF. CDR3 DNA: TGTGCCAGCAGCCAACTGACTAGCGGGGGGGCCCGCGAGCAGTTCTTC.

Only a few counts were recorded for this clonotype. The CDR3 region is CASSLTRRGTEAFF. CDR3 nucleotide sequence: TGTGCCAGCAGTTTAACCCGCCGGGGGACTGAAGCTTTCTTT. The chain couples TRBV12-3 or TRBV12-4 to TRBJ1-1; perhaps TRBD1 as D (5 bases). Trimming shortened V by 2 bases and J by 5 bases, and 12 bases separated the two germline ends. This CDR3 comprises 14 residues.

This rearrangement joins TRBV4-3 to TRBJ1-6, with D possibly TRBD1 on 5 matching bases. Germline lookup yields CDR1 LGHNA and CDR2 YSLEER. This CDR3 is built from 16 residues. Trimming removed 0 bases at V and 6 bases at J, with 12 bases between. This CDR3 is CASSQETRGGNSPLHF. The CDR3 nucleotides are TGCGCCAGCAGCCAAGAAACTAGGGGAGGTAATTCACCCCTCCACTTT.

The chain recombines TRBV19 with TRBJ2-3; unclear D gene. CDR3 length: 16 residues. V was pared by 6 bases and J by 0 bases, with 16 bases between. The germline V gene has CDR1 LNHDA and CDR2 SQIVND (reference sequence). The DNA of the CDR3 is TGTGCCAGTAGGTCGGCGCCCCTATCTAGCACAGATACGCAGTATTTT. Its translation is CASRSAPLSSTDTQYF. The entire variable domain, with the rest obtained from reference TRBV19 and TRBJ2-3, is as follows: DGGITQSPKYLFRKEGQNVTLSCEQNLNHDAMYWYRQDPGQGLRLIYYSQIVNDFQKGDIAEGYSVSREKKESFPLTVTSAQKNPTAFYLCASRSAPLSSTDTQYFGPGTRLTVL.

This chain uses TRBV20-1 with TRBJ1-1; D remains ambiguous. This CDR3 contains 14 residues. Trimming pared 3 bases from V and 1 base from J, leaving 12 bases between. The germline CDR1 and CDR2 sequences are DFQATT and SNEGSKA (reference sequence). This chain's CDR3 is CSASTPGQNTEAFF. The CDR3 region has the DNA TGCAGTGCTAGTACCCCAGGCCAGAACACTGAAGCTTTCTTT.

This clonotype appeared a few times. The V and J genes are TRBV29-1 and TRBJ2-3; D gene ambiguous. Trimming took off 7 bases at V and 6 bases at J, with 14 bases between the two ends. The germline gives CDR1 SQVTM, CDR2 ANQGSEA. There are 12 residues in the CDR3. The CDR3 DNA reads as TGCAGCGCCACTACCCTAGTTGATACGCAGTATTTT. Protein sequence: CSATTLVDTQYF.

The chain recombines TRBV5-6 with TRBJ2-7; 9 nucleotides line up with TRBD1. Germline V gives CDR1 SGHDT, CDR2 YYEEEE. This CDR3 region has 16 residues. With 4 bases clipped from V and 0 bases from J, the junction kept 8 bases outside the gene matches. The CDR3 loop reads CASSGLGQGSSYEQYF. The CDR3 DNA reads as TGTGCCAGCAGCGGGCTGGGACAGGGAAGCTCCTACGAGCAGTACTTC.

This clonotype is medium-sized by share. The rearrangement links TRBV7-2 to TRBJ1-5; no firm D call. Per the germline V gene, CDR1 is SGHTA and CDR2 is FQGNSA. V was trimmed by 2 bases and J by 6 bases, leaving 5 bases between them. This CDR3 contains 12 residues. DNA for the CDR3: TGTGCCAGCAGCTTAATGGGTCAGCCCCAGCATTTT. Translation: CASSLMGQPQHF.

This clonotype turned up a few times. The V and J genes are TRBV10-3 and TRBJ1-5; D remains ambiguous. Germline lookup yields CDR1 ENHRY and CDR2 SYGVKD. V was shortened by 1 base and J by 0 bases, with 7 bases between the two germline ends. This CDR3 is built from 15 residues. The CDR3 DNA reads TGTGCCATCAGTGAGTTGCACTTTAGCAATCAGCCCCAGCATTTT. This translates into CAISELHFSNQPQHF.

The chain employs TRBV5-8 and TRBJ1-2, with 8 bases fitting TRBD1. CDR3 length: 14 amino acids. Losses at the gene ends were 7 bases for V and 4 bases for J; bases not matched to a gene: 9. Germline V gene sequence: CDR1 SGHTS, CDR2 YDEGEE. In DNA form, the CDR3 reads TGTGCCAGCCGTCCTGGGACAGGTTTCTATGGCTACACCTTC. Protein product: CASRPGTGFYGYTF. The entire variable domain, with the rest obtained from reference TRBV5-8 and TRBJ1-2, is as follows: EAGVTQSPTHLIKTRGQQATLRCSPISGHTSVYWYQQALGLGLQFLLWYDEGEERNRGNFPPRFSGRQFPNYSSELNVNALELEDSALYLCASRPGTGFYGYTFGSGTRLTVV.

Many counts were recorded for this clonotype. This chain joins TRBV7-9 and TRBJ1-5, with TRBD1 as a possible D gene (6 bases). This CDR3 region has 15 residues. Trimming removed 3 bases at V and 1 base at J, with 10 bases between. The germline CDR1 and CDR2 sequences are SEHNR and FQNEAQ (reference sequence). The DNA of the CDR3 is TGTGCCAGCAGCTTTTGGACAGCGAGCAATCAGCCCCAGCATTTT. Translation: CASSFWTASNQPQHF.

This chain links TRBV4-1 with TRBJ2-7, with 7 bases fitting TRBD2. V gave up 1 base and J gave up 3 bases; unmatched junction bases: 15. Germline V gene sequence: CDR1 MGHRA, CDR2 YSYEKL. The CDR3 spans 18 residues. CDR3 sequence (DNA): TGCGCCAGCAGCCAAGTTCCGGGGCGGGGGACCCCCTTCTACGAGCAGTACTTC. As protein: CASSQVPGRGTPFYEQYF.

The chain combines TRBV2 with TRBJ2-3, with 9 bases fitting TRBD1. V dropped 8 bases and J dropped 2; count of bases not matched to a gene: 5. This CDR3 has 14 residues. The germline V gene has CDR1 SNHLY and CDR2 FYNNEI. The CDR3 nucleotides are TGTGCCAGCGGGCGGGACAGGGACACAGATACGCAGTATTTT. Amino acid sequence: CASGRDRDTDTQYF.

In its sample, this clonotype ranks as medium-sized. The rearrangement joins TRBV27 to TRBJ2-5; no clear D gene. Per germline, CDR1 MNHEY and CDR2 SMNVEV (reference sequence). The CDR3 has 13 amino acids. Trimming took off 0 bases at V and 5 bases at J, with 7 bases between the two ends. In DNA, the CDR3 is TGTGCCAGCAGTTTATCGGGTGGGGAGACCCAGTACTTC. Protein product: CASSLSGGETQYF.

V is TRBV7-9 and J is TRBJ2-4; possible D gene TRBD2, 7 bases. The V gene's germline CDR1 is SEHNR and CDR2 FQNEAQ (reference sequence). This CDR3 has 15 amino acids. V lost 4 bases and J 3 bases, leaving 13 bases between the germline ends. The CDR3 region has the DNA TGTGCCAGCAGCTCCTCGGGGGGCGGCAAAAACATTCAGTACTTC. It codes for CASSSSGGGKNIQYF.